Presented here are 9 T cell receptor beta chains from one specimen sequenced in a study of cytomegalovirus exposure and HLA in healthy donors. 60 Vbeta and 13 Jbeta primers were used in PCR. The data were produced by immunoSEQ multiplex PCR, yet TCRdb's version contains in-frame clones alone and is incomplete. The sample gives fewer than 140,000 clones, 71% of which show up once; less than 3.5% is in the top ten. The sample comprised PBMCs. These TCRs come from a female donor in good health and CMV-seronegative.

The CDR3 sequence: CASSSDRENTEAFF. For the CDR3, the DNA is TGCGCCAGCAGTTCGGACAGGGAGAACACTGAAGCTTTCTTT. The V call is TRBV10-1, the J call TRBJ1-1; 8 bases are shared with TRBD1. The CDR3 totals 14 residues. V lost 5 bases, J lost 1 base, and 3 bases stayed unmatched. Per the germline V gene, CDR1 is WNHNN and CDR2 is SYGVQD (reference sequence).

V gene TRBV7-2 combines with J gene TRBJ2-7; 8 nucleotides align to TRBD1. CDR1 SGHTA and CDR2 FQGNSA come from the germline V gene. The CDR3 is 16 residues long. After removal of 5 bases from V and 0 bases from J, the junction contained 9 bases not matched to a gene. The CDR3 here is CASSGGPGTGSYEQYF. CDR3 nucleotide sequence: TGTGCCAGCAGCGGGGGCCCCGGGACAGGCTCCTACGAGCAGTACTTC.

The chain couples TRBV7-9 to TRBJ2-1, with D perhaps TRBD1 (5 bases). V dropped 4 bases and J dropped 7 bases, with 23 bases sitting between them. Germline CDR1 SEHNR, CDR2 FQNEAQ (reference sequence). CDR3 length: 17 amino acids. CDR3 protein: CASSWWGGARPRNEQFF. The CDR3, as DNA: TGTGCCAGCAGCTGGTGGGGCGGAGCGAGGCCGCGGAATGAGCAGTTCTTC.

This clone has just a few counts. V gene TRBV28 combines with J gene TRBJ1-4; D ambiguous. Germline V CDR1 and CDR2: MDHEN, SYDVKM. The CDR3 is made up of 15 amino acids. V was clipped by 2 bases and J by 2 bases, with 9 bases between them. CDR3 sequence reads: CASSLEEETNEKLFF. The CDR3 coding sequence is TGTGCCAGCAGTTTAGAGGAGGAGACTAATGAAAAACTGTTTTTT. The full variable domain, its missing parts supplied by reference TRBV28 and TRBJ1-4, is DVKVTQSSRYLVKRTGEKVFLECVQDMDHENMFWYRQDPGLGLRLIYFSYDVKMKEKGDIPEGYSVSREKKERFSLILESASTNQTSMYLCASSLEEETNEKLFFGSGTQLSVL.

This clone showed up just once. The gene calls are TRBV5-1 and TRBJ2-2; D may be TRBD1 (6 bases). The length of the CDR3 is 15 residues. The ends were cut back, 3 bases at V and 4 bases at J, with 13 bases in the middle. Germline V gene data show CDR1 as SGHRS and CDR2 as YFSETQ. The CDR3 loop reads CASSSRGQSTGELFF. The CDR3 coding sequence is TGCGCCAGCAGCTCGCGAGGACAGAGCACCGGGGAGCTGTTTTTT.

The rearrangement joins TRBV28 to TRBJ1-1; TRBD1 aligns across 8 bases. The CDR3 is 19 residues long. The V and J ends lost 6 bases and 5 bases, in that order; junction bases with no gene match: 23. Germline lookup yields CDR1 MDHEN and CDR2 SYDVKM. CDR3 region: CASSSGSLRGQGGKTEAFF. CDR3 coding DNA: TGTGCCAGCAGCTCAGGGTCTCTCAGGGGGCAAGGGGGAAAGACTGAAGCTTTCTTT. Full variable domain (missing parts from reference TRBV28 and TRBJ1-1): DVKVTQSSRYLVKRTGEKVFLECVQDMDHENMFWYRQDPGLGLRLIYFSYDVKMKEKGDIPEGYSVSREKKERFSLILESASTNQTSMYLCASSSGSLRGQGGKTEAFFGQGTRLTVV.

The V call is TRBV5-4, the J call TRBJ2-3, with D possibly matching TRBD2 (6 bases). The CDR3 is 15 amino acids. V lost 4 bases, J lost 2 bases, and 14 bases lay in between. The germline gives CDR1 SGHNT, CDR2 YYREEE (reference sequence). The CDR3 sequence is CASSPKRADTDTQYF. DNA for the CDR3: TGTGCCAGCAGCCCTAAGCGGGCCGACACAGATACGCAGTATTTT.

This rearrangement joins TRBV20-1 to TRBJ2-7, with D possibly being TRBD2 (5 bases). V dropped 4 bases and J dropped 6 bases, with 10 bases sitting between them. The germline V gene encodes CDR1 DFQATT and CDR2 SNEGSKA (reference sequence). The CDR3 has 11 residues. The CDR3 sequence is CSATLAAEQYF. The CDR3 DNA reads TGCAGTGCTACCCTAGCAGCCGAGCAGTACTTC.

The chain is built from TRBV27 and TRBJ1-2, with 9 bases identical to TRBD1. Germline V gene data show CDR1 as MNHEY and CDR2 as SMNVEV (reference sequence). The CDR3 is made up of 13 amino acids. The V and J ends lost 3 bases and 8 bases, in that order; junction bases with no gene match: 4. The CDR3 bases are TGTGCCAGCAGTTTTGGACAGGGGCAAGGCTACACCTTC. This sequence encodes CASSFGQGQGYTF.